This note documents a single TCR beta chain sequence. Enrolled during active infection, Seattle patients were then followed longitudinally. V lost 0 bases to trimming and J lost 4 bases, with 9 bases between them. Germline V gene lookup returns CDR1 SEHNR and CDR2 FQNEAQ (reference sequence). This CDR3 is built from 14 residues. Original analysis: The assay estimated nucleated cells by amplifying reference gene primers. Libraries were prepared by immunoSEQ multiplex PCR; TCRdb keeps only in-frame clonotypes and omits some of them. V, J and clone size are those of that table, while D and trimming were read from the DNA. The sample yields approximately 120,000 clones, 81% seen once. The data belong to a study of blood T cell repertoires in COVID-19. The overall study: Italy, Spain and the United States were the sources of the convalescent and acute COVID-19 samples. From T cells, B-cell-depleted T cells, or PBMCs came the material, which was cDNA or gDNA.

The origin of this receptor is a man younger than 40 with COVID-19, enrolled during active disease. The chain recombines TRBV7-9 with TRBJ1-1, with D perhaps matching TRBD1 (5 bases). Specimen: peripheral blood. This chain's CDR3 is CASSLAGRGTEAFF. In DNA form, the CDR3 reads TGTGCCAGCAGCTTAGCCGGTAGGGGCACTGAAGCTTTCTTT.